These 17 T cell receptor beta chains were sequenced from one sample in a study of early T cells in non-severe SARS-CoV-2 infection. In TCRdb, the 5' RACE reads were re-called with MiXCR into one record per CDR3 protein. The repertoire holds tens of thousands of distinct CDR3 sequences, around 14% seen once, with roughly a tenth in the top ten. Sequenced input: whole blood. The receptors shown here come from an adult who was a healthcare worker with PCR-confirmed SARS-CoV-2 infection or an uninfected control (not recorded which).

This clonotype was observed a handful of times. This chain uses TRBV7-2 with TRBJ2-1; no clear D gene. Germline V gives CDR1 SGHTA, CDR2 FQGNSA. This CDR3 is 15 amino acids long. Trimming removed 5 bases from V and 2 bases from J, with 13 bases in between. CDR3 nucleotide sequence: TGTGCCAGCAGCCCTCGAGGCTCAGCCTACAATGAGCAGTTCTTC. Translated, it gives CASSPRGSAYNEQFF.

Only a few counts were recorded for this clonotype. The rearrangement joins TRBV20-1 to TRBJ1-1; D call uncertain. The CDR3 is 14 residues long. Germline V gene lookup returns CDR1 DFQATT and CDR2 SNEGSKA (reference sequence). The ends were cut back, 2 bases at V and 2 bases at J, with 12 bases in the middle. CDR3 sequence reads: CSARHLSDNTEAFF. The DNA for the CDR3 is TGCAGTGCTAGACATCTCTCGGACAACACTGAAGCTTTCTTT.

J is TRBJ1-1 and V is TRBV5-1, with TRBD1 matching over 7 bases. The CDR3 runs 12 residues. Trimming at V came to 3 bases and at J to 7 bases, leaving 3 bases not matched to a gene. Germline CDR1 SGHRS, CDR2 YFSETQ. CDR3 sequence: CASSSGTVEAFF. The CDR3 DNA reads TGCGCCAGCAGCTCCGGGACAGTTGAAGCTTTCTTT.

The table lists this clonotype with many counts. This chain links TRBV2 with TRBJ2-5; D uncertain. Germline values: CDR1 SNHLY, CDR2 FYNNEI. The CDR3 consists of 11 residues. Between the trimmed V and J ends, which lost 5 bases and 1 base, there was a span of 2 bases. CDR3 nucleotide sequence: TGTGCCAGCAGTATCCAAGAGACCCAGTACTTC. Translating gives CASSIQETQYF.

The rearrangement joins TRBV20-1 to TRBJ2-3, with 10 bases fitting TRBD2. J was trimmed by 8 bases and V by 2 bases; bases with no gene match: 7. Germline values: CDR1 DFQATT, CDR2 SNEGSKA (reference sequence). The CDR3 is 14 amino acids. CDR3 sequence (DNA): TGCAGTGCTAGACTAGCGGGAGCTTCGGGTACGCAGTATTTT. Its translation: CSARLAGASGTQYF.

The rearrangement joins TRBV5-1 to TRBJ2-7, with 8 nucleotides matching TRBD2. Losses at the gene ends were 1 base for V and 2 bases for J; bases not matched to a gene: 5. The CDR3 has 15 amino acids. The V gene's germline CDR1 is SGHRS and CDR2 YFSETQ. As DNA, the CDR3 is TGCGCCAGCAGCTTGCGTGCGGGGGGAGCCTACGAGCAGTACTTC. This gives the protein CASSLRAGGAYEQYF. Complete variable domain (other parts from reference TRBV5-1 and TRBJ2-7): KAGVTQTPRYLIKTRGQQVTLSCSPISGHRSVSWYQQTPGQGLQFLFEYFSETQRNKGNFPGRFSGRQFSNSRSEMNVSTLELGDSALYLCASSLRAGGAYEQYFGPGTRLTVT.

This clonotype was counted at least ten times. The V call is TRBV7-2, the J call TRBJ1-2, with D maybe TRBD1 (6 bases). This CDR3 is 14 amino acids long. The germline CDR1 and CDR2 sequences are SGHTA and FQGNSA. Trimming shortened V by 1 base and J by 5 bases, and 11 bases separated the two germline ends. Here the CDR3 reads CASSLEQGGYGYTF. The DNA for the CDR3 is TGTGCCAGCAGCTTAGAACAGGGCGGGTATGGCTACACCTTC.

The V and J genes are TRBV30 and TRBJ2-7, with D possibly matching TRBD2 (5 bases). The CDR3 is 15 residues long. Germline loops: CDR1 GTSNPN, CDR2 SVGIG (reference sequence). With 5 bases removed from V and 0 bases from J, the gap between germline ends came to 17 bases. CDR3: CAWGPPGLYSYEQYF. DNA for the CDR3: TGTGCCTGGGGCCCCCCGGGGTTGTACTCCTACGAGCAGTACTTC. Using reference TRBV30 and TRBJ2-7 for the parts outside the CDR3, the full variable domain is SQTIHQWPATLVQPVGSPLSLECTVEGTSNPNLYWYRQAAGRGLQLLFYSVGIGQISSEVPQNLSASRPQDRQFILSSKKLLLSDSGFYLCAWGPPGLYSYEQYFGPGTRLTVT.

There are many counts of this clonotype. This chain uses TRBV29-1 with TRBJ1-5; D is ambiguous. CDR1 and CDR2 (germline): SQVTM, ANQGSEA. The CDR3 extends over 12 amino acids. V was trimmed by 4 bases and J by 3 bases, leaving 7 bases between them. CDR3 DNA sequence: TGCAGCGTTGGGGAATCCAATCAGCCCCAGCATTTT. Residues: CSVGESNQPQHF.

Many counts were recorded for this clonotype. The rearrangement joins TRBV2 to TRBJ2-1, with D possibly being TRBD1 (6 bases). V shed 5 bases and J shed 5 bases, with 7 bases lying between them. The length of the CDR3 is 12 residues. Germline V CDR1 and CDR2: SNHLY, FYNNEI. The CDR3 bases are TGTGCCAGCAGTAGACAGGACAATGAGCAGTTCTTC. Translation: CASSRQDNEQFF.

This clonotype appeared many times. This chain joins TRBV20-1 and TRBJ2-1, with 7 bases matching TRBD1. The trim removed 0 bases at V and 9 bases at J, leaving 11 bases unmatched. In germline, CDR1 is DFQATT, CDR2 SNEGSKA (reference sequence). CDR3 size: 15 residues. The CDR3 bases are TGCAGTGCTAGAGATCGAGGGACAGAGAGGGTTGAGCAGTTCTTC. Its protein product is CSARDRGTERVEQFF.

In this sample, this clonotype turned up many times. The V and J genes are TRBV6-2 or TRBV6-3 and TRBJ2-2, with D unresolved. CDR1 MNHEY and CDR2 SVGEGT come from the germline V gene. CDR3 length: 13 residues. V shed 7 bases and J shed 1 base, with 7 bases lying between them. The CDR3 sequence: CASKGRNTGELFF. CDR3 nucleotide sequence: TGTGCCAGCAAGGGCAGGAACACCGGGGAGCTGTTTTTT.

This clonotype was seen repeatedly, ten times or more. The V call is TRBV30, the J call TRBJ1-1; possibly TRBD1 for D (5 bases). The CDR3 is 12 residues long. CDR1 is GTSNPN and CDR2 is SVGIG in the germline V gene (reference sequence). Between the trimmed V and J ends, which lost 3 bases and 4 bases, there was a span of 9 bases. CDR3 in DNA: TGTGCCTGGAGGCCTGGGGCCACTGAAGCTTTCTTT. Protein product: CAWRPGATEAFF.

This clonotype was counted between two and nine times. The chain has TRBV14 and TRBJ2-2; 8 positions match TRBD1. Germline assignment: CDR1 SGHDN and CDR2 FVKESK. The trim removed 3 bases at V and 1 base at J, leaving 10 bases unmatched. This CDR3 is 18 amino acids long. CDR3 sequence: CASSHLGQGGLNTGELFF. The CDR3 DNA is TGTGCCAGCAGCCATCTCGGACAGGGCGGGCTGAACACCGGGGAGCTGTTTTTT.

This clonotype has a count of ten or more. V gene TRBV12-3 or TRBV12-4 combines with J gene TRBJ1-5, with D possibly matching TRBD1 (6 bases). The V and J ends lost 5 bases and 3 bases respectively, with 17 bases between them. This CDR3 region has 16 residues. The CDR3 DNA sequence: TGTGCCAGCAGTATCGGACAGATAGGCCTCAATCAGCCCCAGCATTTT. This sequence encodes CASSIGQIGLNQPQHF.

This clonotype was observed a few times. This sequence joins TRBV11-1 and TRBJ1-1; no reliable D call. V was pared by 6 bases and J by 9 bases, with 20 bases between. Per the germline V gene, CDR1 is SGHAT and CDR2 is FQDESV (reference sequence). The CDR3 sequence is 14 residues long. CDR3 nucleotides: TGTGCCAGCAGAAGTGATACTCTACTTCCGAAAGCTTTCTTT. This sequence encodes CASRSDTLLPKAFF.

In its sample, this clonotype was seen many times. CDR3 sequence reads: CASSPGSFDLGTEAFF. The CDR3 DNA is TGTGCCAGCAGCCCTGGTTCTTTCGATTTGGGCACTGAAGCTTTCTTT. This chain links TRBV7-9 with TRBJ1-1, with D hard to call. The CDR3 has 16 residues. Per the germline V gene, CDR1 is SEHNR and CDR2 is FQNEAQ (reference sequence). V lost 5 bases and J lost 4, with 20 bases in between.